This TCR beta chain was sequenced in a study of blood T cell repertoires in COVID-19. Study overall: Some COVID-19 samples were acute and others convalescent; all came from the United States, Italy and Spain.

V was shortened by 5 bases and J by 5 bases, with 15 bases between the two germline ends. CDR1 and CDR2 from the germline V gene are SGHVS and FNYEAQ. This CDR3 comprises 15 residues. Original processing methods: Amplification from reference gene primers served as the basis for estimated nucleated cell counts. The table came from immunoSEQ multiplex PCR; TCRdb's copy has only in-frame clones and leaves some out. That table is the source of V, J and clone size, and D and trimming were worked out from the DNA. Of some 240,000 clones in the sample, approximately 92% were seen once. Sequencing was performed on peripheral blood. The source of this sequence is a woman aged 40 to 50 who had recovered from COVID-19. The chain has TRBV7-6 and TRBJ1-4, with D maybe TRBD1 (5 bases). The CDR3 nucleotides are TGTGCCAGCAGCCCTCAGACAGTCGAGAATGAAAAACTGTTTTTT. Its protein product is CASSPQTVENEKLFF. Complete variable domain (other parts from reference TRBV7-6 and TRBJ1-4): GAGVSQSPRYKVTKRGQDVALRCDPISGHVSLYWYRQALGQGPEFLTYFNYEAQQDKSGLPNDRFSAERPEGSISTLTIQRTEQRDSAMYRCASSPQTVENEKLFFGSGTQLSVL.